Listed below are T cell receptor beta chains from one sample, sequenced in a study of CD8 T cells in Susac syndrome. Using its own MiXCR run on the immunoSEQ multiplex PCR reads, TCRdb lists one record per CDR3 protein. The sample carries around 110,000 distinct CDR3 sequences, around 96% recorded once. Sequenced input: CD4+ T cells from PBMCs. The receptors stem from a human donor with Susac syndrome. Both conserved end residues are part of each CDR3. The D gene is left open where the match is weak. Size is omitted from some rows. Given values are once, few, many or a class for expanded clones.

clone_size j_call d_call v_call cdr3_nt cdr3_aa
. TRBJ2-5 TRBD2 TRBV11-2 TGTGCCAGCAGCTTAGATCAACTAGCGGGAGTCTTCAGAGGGGAGACCCAGTACTTC CASSLDQLAGVFRGETQYF
. TRBJ2-7 . TRBV14 TGTGCCAGCAGCCCCTATGAGTTTGGCGAGCAGTACTTC CASSPYEFGEQYF
once TRBJ1-5 . TRBV6-5 TGTGCCAGCAGTTACTCGGCCCCAAGCTCCCATCAGCCCCAGCATTTT CASSYSAPSSHQPQHF
. TRBJ1-2 . TRBV6-6 TGTGCCAGCAGTGGAGAGTACATTTATGGCTACACCTTC CASSGEYIYGYTF
. TRBJ2-1 TRBD2 TRBV20-1 TGCAGTGCTAGAGGTGGGGGGGGTTCTTACAATGAGCAGTTCTTC CSARGGGGSYNEQFF
. TRBJ1-2 . TRBV7-2 TGTGCCAGCAGCTTAGAATCTCAGGCAGGGATCTATGGCTACACCTTC CASSLESQAGIYGYTF
. TRBJ2-7 TRBD1 TRBV3-1 TGTGCCAGCAGCCACCGGGACAGCTCCTACGAGCAGTACTTC CASSHRDSSYEQYF
. TRBJ2-2 . TRBV11-2 TGTGCCACGGGGTACAACACCGGGGAGCTGTTTTTT CATGYNTGELFF
once TRBJ2-7 . TRBV20-1 TGCAGTGCTATGGAGGGCGGGTACGAGCAGTACTTC CSAMEGGYEQYF
. TRBJ2-3 TRBD2 TRBV3-1 TGTGCCAGCAGCCCAAGCGGGAGTAGCACAGATACGCAGTATTTT CASSPSGSSTDTQYF
. TRBJ2-7 . TRBV4-2 TGTGCCAGCAGCCCCTCCACCCAGAATATCGGCTACGAGCAGTACTTC CASSPSTQNIGYEQYF
. TRBJ1-2 TRBD1 TRBV29-1 TGCAGCGTTGCCCCCGGACAGGTTTCGAACTATGGCTACACCTTC CSVAPGQVSNYGYTF
. TRBJ2-3 . TRBV6-4 TGTGCCAGCAGTGCCGCGATTATGGGTACGCAGTATTTT CASSAAIMGTQYF
once TRBJ2-7 TRBD1 TRBV7-3 TGTGCCAGCAGCTCGGACAGGGGGAAGTGTGCCTACGAGCAGTACTTC CASSSDRGKCAYEQYF
. TRBJ2-5 . TRBV29-1 TGCAGCGTGAAGCGTGGGACACAACTGAGGGAGACCCAGTACTTC CSVKRGTQLRETQYF
once TRBJ1-1 . TRBV19 TGTGCCAGTAGCGCCGGACCTGACACTGAAGCTTTCTTT CASSAGPDTEAFF
. TRBJ1-2 . TRBV29-1 TGCAGCGTTGAAAACTATGGCTACACCTTC CSVENYGYTF
. TRBJ2-5 TRBD2 TRBV5-4 TGTGCCAGCAGCCCCGGGGGGGGAAAGTACCAAGAGACCCAGTACTTC CASSPGGGKYQETQYF
. TRBJ2-3 . TRBV2 TGTGCCAGCAGTGAATCTAGGGGCACAGATACGCAGTATTTT CASSESRGTDTQYF
. TRBJ2-5 TRBD2 TRBV5-6 TGTGCCAGCAGCTCACTCCTAGCGGGAGGGAAAGAGACCCAGTACTTC CASSSLLAGGKETQYF
. TRBJ2-5 . TRBV27 TGTGCCAGCAGCCCGAGGAGCTCCCAGTACTTC CASSPRSSQYF
. TRBJ1-1 . TRBV6-5 TGTGCCAGCAGTTACGGACAGACGATGAACACTGAAGCTTTCTTT CASSYGQTMNTEAFF
. TRBJ1-5 TRBD1 TRBV3-1 TGTGCCAGCAGCCCGACAGGGGGACAGCCCCAGCATTTT CASSPTGGQPQHF
. TRBJ2-7 . TRBV7-2 TGTGCCAGCAGCTCTAGCGCCTACGAGCAGTACTTC CASSSSAYEQYF
. TRBJ1-1 . TRBV24-1 TGTGCCACCAGTGAAGCCAACGAAGCTTTCTTT CATSEANEAFF
once TRBJ1-5 . TRBV19 TGTGCCAGTAGTATGGGTTATCGACAGCCCCAGCATTTT CASSMGYRQPQHF
. TRBJ1-5 . TRBV6-5 TGTGCCAGCAGACTGAGCTCTGGGCAGCCCCAGCATTTT CASRLSSGQPQHF
once TRBJ2-3 TRBD1 TRBV27 TGTGCCAGCAGCCGGGACAGGGCATCAGATACGCAGTATTTT CASSRDRASDTQYF
few TRBJ1-2 . TRBV30 TGTGCCTGGACCTTCCTTTCTTATGGCTACACCTTC CAWTFLSYGYTF
. TRBJ2-3 TRBD2 TRBV20-1 TGCAGTCCGCGGGAGGGCCGATGGGATACGCAGTATTTT CSPREGRWDTQYF
. TRBJ2-4 TRBD1 TRBV6-2/TRBV6-3 TGTGCCAGCAGTTCCCCACGACAGGGTAGGAGAGACATTCAGTACTTC CASSSPRQGRRDIQYF
. TRBJ2-3 TRBD2 TRBV4-1 TGCGCCAGCAGCCGCCCGGGACTAGCGCCTACAGATACGCAGTATTTT CASSRPGLAPTDTQYF
. TRBJ2-2 . TRBV11-2 TGTGCCAGCAGCTTAGGAGGGAACACCGGGGAGCTGTTTTTT CASSLGGNTGELFF
. TRBJ1-5 . TRBV20-1 TGCAGTGCTGCAGATAGCAATCAGCCCCAGCATTTT CSAADSNQPQHF
. TRBJ2-5 . TRBV3-1 TGTGCCAGCAGCCCGCTCGGGGACACGAAGCAAGAGACCCAGTACTTC CASSPLGDTKQETQYF
. TRBJ1-5 . TRBV2 TGTGCCAGCAGGGAGGGCCGTAATCAGCCCCAGCAATTT CASREGRNQPQQF
. TRBJ2-1 . TRBV20-1 TGCAGTGCTAGGCGCTACTCAAGGGGTGAGCAGTTCTTC CSARRYSRGEQFF
. TRBJ1-1 . TRBV29-1 TGCAGCGTTGGACAGACCATGAACACTGAAGCTTTCTTT CSVGQTMNTEAFF
. TRBJ2-1 . TRBV20-1 TGCAGTGCTCCGGGCGCCACCTACAATGAGCAGTTCTTC CSAPGATYNEQFF
. TRBJ1-2 . TRBV28 TGTGCCAGCAGTTTGGTGGCAGGGGAGGGGAAATACGGTGGCTACACCTTC CASSLVAGEGKYGGYTF
. TRBJ1-1 . TRBV7-9 TGTGCCAGCAGCTTAGAGATGGACGGGACTGAAGCTTTCTTT CASSLEMDGTEAFF
. TRBJ1-2 . TRBV7-2 TGTGCCAGCAGCCGATCATCTAACTATGGCTACACCTTC CASSRSSNYGYTF
. TRBJ2-1 TRBD1 TRBV5-1 TGCGCCAGCGGGACAGGGTTGGATGAGCAGTTCTTC CASGTGLDEQFF
once TRBJ2-7 TRBD1 TRBV13 TGTGCCAGCAGCATCCGGGACAGTCCCTACGAGCAGTACTTC CASSIRDSPYEQYF
. TRBJ2-5 TRBD2 TRBV7-9 TGTGCCAGCAGCTCGTGGACTAGCGCGCTGGAGACCCAGTACTTC CASSSWTSALETQYF
. TRBJ2-5 . TRBV12-3/TRBV12-4 TGTGCCAGCAACGCTATAGAGGGAACCCAGTACTTC CASNAIEGTQYF
. TRBJ2-6 . TRBV15 TGTGCCACCAGCAGAGATCCCCTTGGGGCTGGGGCCAACGTCCTGACTTTC CATSRDPLGAGANVLTF
. TRBJ1-1 TRBD1 TRBV7-2 TGTGCCAGCAGCTTAGGAGTAGCGGGACAGGGGGCGAACACTGAAGCTTTCTTT CASSLGVAGQGANTEAFF
once TRBJ1-2 . TRBV30 TGTGCCTGGAGTTCAGGGGTCTATGGCTACACCTTC CAWSSGVYGYTF
once TRBJ2-1 . TRBV28 TGTGCCAGCAGTTTAAGACAGTCTGAGCAGTTCTTC CASSLRQSEQFF
. TRBJ2-3 . TRBV14 TGTGCCAGCAGCCAGGGGAGAGATACGCAGTATTTT CASSQGRDTQYF
. TRBJ2-1 . TRBV15 TGTGCCACCAGCAGGTTCGGACAGAACAATGAGCAGTTCTTC CATSRFGQNNEQFF
. TRBJ2-5 TRBD2 TRBV29-1 TGCAGCGTGGGACTAGCGAGGACGGAGACCCAGTACTTC CSVGLARTETQYF
. TRBJ1-1 . TRBV3-1 TGTGCCAGCAGCCAGAGACACCAGAACACTGAAGCTTTCTTT CASSQRHQNTEAFF
. TRBJ1-5 . TRBV7-9 TGTGCCAGCAGCCCTGAGGGCCAGCCCCAGCATTTT CASSPEGQPQHF
once TRBJ2-1 TRBD2 TRBV20-1 TGCAGTGCTCCAATTAGCGGGAGGCCCTACAATGAGCAGTTCTTC CSAPISGRPYNEQFF
. TRBJ2-4 TRBD1 TRBV20-1 TGCAGTGCCACCCAGGGACAGGGGAACATTCAGTACTTC CSATQGQGNIQYF
. TRBJ2-5 . TRBV5-1 TGCGCCAGCTGCCGGCAGGCTCCGATCCAAGAGACCCAGTACTTC CASCRQAPIQETQYF
. TRBJ2-1 TRBD1 TRBV20-1 TGCAGTGCAACGGACAGGGACAATGAGCAGTTCTTC CSATDRDNEQFF
once TRBJ2-5 . TRBV12-5 TGTGCTAGTGGTTTCCAGGGGGGACAGCAAGAGTACTTC CASGFQGGQQEYF